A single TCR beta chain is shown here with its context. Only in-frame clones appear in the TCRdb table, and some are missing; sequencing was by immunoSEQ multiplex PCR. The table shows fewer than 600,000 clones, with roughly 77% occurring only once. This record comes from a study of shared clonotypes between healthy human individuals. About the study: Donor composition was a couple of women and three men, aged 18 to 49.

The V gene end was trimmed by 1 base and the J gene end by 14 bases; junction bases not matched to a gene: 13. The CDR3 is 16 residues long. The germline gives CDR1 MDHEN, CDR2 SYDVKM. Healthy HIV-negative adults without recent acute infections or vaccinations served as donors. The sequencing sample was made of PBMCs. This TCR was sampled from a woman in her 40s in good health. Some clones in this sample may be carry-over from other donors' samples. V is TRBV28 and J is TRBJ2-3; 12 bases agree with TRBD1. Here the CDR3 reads CASSLFQPGQGALGYF. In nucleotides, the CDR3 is TGTGCCAGCAGTTTATTCCAACCGGGACAGGGGGCGCTAGGGTATTTT. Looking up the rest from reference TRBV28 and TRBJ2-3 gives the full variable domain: DVKVTQSSRYLVKRTGEKVFLECVQDMDHENMFWYRQDPGLGLRLIYFSYDVKMKEKGDIPEGYSVSREKKERFSLILESASTNQTSMYLCASSLFQPGQGALGYFGPGTRLTVL.